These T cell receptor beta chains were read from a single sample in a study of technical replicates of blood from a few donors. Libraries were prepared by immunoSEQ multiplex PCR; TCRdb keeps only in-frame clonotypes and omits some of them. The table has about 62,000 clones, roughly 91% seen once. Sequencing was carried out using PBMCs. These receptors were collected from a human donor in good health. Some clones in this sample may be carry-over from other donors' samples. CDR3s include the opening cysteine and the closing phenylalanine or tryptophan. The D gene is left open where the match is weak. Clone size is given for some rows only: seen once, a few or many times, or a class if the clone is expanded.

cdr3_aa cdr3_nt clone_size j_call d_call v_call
CSVEDRVGYTF TGCAGCGTTGAAGACAGGGTCGGCTACACCTTC - TRBJ1-2 - TRBV29-1
CASSQEGAGGVYTGELFF TGCGCCAGCAGCCAAGAGGGAGCGGGAGGGGTTTACACCGGGGAGCTGTTTTTT - TRBJ2-2 TRBD2 TRBV4-3
CASSIMGGRTRYEQYF TGTGCCAGTAGTATAATGGGCGGGAGGACCAGATACGAGCAGTACTTC - TRBJ2-7 TRBD2 TRBV19
CASSSTGVETQYF TGTGCCAGCAGTTCGACAGGGGTCGAGACCCAGTACTTC - TRBJ2-5 TRBD1 TRBV6-5
CASSLGGGYNEQFF TGCGCCAGCAGCTTGGGGGGAGGATACAATGAGCAGTTCTTC medium-sized TRBJ2-1 - TRBV5-1
CASSPQSGSGLAGYNEQFF TGTGCCAGTAGTCCGCAATCCGGGTCCGGACTAGCGGGGTACAATGAGCAGTTCTTC - TRBJ2-1 TRBD2 TRBV19
CASSSSVAEYNEQFF TGTGCCAGCAGCTCGTCGGTAGCGGAATACAATGAGCAGTTCTTC - TRBJ2-1 - TRBV5-4
CASSQAGQANTEAFF TGTGCCAGCAGCCAGGCAGGACAGGCGAACACTGAAGCTTTCTTT - TRBJ1-1 TRBD1 TRBV4-2
CASSRFPVEQFF TGTGCCAGCAGCCGATTTCCGGTTGAGCAGTTCTTC - TRBJ2-1 - TRBV7-2
CASRPDRTATNYGYTF TGTGCCAGCCGACCCGACAGGACCGCTACTAACTATGGCTACACCTTC - TRBJ1-2 - TRBV6-6
CASSGGNSIYEQYF TGTGCCAGCAGTGGGGGGAACAGCATCTACGAGCAGTACTTC once TRBJ2-7 - TRBV6-5
CASSSMTGAADTQYF TGTGCCAGCAGCTCGATGACAGGGGCGGCAGATACGCAGTATTTT - TRBJ2-3 TRBD1 TRBV5-4
CASSLEGPGLAGYEQYF TGCGCCAGCAGCTTGGAGGGGCCGGGACTAGCGGGTTACGAGCAGTACTTC - TRBJ2-7 TRBD2 TRBV5-1
CASSRQGTGGLETQYF TGTGCCAGCTCACGACAAGGGACAGGAGGGTTGGAGACCCAGTACTTC - TRBJ2-5 TRBD1 TRBV18
CASSYGQGKNEKLFF TGTGCCAGCAGCTACGGACAGGGCAAGAATGAAAAACTGTTTTTT - TRBJ1-4 TRBD1 TRBV5-6
CATSRVAGGQIQVGTQYF TGTGCCACCAGCAGAGTAGCGGGGGGGCAGATACAAGTGGGTACGCAGTATTTT - TRBJ2-3 TRBD2 TRBV15
CATSPSSYEQYF TGTGCCACTTCACCCAGCTCCTACGAGCAGTACTTC once TRBJ2-7 - TRBV6-5
CASRPRQGERNTEAFF TGTGCCAGCAGGCCTAGACAGGGGGAGAGGAACACTGAAGCTTTCTTT few TRBJ1-1 TRBD1 TRBV27
CASSRGLGILTGELFF TGTGCCAGCAGTAGAGGACTTGGGATATTAACCGGGGAGCTGTTTTTT - TRBJ2-2 - TRBV7-9
CASSIVGESPLHF TGTGCCAGTAGTATAGTCGGGGAGTCACCCCTCCACTTT - TRBJ1-6 - TRBV19
CASSPHRDRLAGAGEQYF TGTGCCAGCAGCCCCCACCGGGACAGACTAGCGGGAGCCGGCGAGCAGTACTTC - TRBJ2-7 TRBD2 TRBV7-3
CASSITRNTEAFF TGTGCCAGCAGCATTACGCGGAACACTGAAGCTTTCTTT - TRBJ1-1 - TRBV7-6
CATSRAGQGNTEAFF TGTGCCACCAGCAGAGCAGGACAGGGGAACACTGAAGCTTTCTTT - TRBJ1-1 TRBD1 TRBV15
CASSSARVAGGPRETQYF TGTGCCAGCAGTTCCGCCCGGGTTGCGGGAGGGCCTCGGGAGACCCAGTACTTC - TRBJ2-5 TRBD2 TRBV28
CASSDTGGFNEQYF TGTGCCAGCAGTGACACAGGGGGATTTAACGAGCAGTACTTC - TRBJ2-7 TRBD1 TRBV2
CAISGGQGGTEAFF TGTGCCATCAGTGGGGGACAGGGAGGGACTGAAGCTTTCTTT - TRBJ1-1 TRBD1 TRBV10-3
CASSTRLQGDNSPLHF TGTGCCAGCAGTACCCGGCTGCAGGGGGATAATTCACCCCTCCACTTT - TRBJ1-6 TRBD1 TRBV27
CASRDGGSGANVLTF TGTGCCAGCAGGGACGGCGGGAGCGGGGCCAACGTCCTGACTTTC - TRBJ2-6 TRBD2 TRBV6-1
CASSYSIQGASGELFF TGTGCCAGCAGTTACTCGATTCAGGGGGCGAGCGGGGAGCTGTTTTTT - TRBJ2-2 TRBD1 TRBV6-5
CASSTAGGFSYEQYF TGTGCCAGCAGCACAGCGGGCGGGTTTTCCTACGAGCAGTACTTC - TRBJ2-7 - TRBV9
CASSLGRDRGGETQYF TGTGCCAGCAGCTTGGGCCGGGACAGGGGAGGAGAGACCCAGTACTTC - TRBJ2-5 TRBD1 TRBV5-8
CASSNSNQPQHF TGTGCCAGCAGCAATAGCAATCAGCCCCAGCATTTT few TRBJ1-5 - TRBV6-6
CASSPRPGSYEQYF TGTGCCAGTAGTCCGCGTCCGGGCTCCTACGAGCAGTACTTC - TRBJ2-7 - TRBV19
CASSLGQGTSYNSPLHF TGTGCCAGCAGCTTAGGGCAGGGGACATCCTATAATTCACCCCTCCACTTT - TRBJ1-6 - TRBV7-9
CASSKLARGANEQFF TGTGCCAGCAGCAAACTAGCGCGAGGGGCCAATGAGCAGTTCTTC - TRBJ2-1 - TRBV21-1
CASSDSSGGHNEQFF TGTGCCAGCAGTGACTCTAGCGGGGGACACAATGAGCAGTTCTTC few TRBJ2-1 TRBD2 TRBV6-4
CSATGPTYEQYF TGCAGCGCCACAGGGCCAACCTACGAGCAGTACTTC - TRBJ2-7 - TRBV29-1
CASSFQGDSPNYGYTF TGTGCCAGCAGCTTCCAGGGGGACAGCCCTAACTATGGCTACACCTTC once TRBJ1-2 TRBD1 TRBV7-2
CASSQDRVRVFTGELFF TGTGCCAGCAGCCAAGATCGGGTCAGGGTTTTCACCGGGGAGCTGTTTTTT - TRBJ2-2 - TRBV14
CAWSQQGTDGYTF TGTGCCTGGAGTCAACAGGGTACGGATGGCTACACCTTC once TRBJ1-2 - TRBV30
CASSSSTGGNQPQHF TGTGCCAGCAGCTCATCGACAGGGGGTAATCAGCCCCAGCATTTT - TRBJ1-5 TRBD1 TRBV7-6
CASSSASGEGSYEQYF TGTGCCAGCAGTTCCGCCAGCGGGGAGGGCTCCTACGAGCAGTACTTC - TRBJ2-7 TRBD2 TRBV6-5
CASMAWSGQGAGGYTF TGTGCCAGCATGGCCTGGAGTGGACAGGGGGCAGGTGGCTACACCTTC - TRBJ1-2 TRBD1 TRBV7-9
CATSRSPQPQHF TGTGCCACCAGCAGAAGCCCTCAGCCCCAGCATTTT - TRBJ1-5 - TRBV15
CASSELPDGEQYF TGTGCCAGCAGCGAACTGCCCGACGGGGAGCAGTACTTC few TRBJ2-7 - TRBV7-2
CSVVESSETQYF TGCAGCGTTGTGGAGTCCTCGGAGACCCAGTACTTC - TRBJ2-5 - TRBV29-1
CASSVDGSASSPLHF TGTGCCAGCAGCGTAGACGGCTCCGCTAGTTCACCCCTCCACTTT - TRBJ1-6 - TRBV9
CASSPGQFYGYTF TGTGCCAGCAGCCCAGGACAGTTCTATGGCTACACCTTC - TRBJ1-2 - TRBV14
CASSVVPAGGPNTGELFF TGTGCCAGCAGCGTAGTGCCAGCGGGAGGGCCGAACACCGGGGAGCTGTTTTTT - TRBJ2-2 TRBD2 TRBV9
CASSRQGGSYEQYF TGTGCCAGCAGCAGACAGGGGGGCTCCTACGAGCAGTACTTC few TRBJ2-7 TRBD1 TRBV6-5
CASSQDFSGGLSYEQYF TGCGCCAGCAGCCAAGATTTTAGCGGGGGCCTCTCCTACGAGCAGTACTTC - TRBJ2-7 TRBD2 TRBV4-1
CAISEPGLELYEQYF TGTGCCATCAGTGAGCCGGGACTAGAGCTCTACGAGCAGTACTTC - TRBJ2-7 TRBD2 TRBV10-3
CASSLNSNYGYTF TGTGCCAGCAGCTTAAACTCTAACTATGGCTACACCTTC - TRBJ1-2 - TRBV7-3
CASSALGQLGEAFF TGTGCCAGCAGCGCCCTGGGACAGCTGGGGGAAGCTTTCTTT - TRBJ1-1 TRBD1 TRBV2
CASSTARYQETQYF TGTGCCAGTAGTACCGCGAGGTACCAAGAGACCCAGTACTTC - TRBJ2-5 - TRBV19
CASSQEGAPYNEQFF TGCGCCAGCAGCCAAGAGGGGGCCCCCTACAATGAGCAGTTCTTC - TRBJ2-1 - TRBV4-1
CASTPTGQGTQETQYF TGTGCCAGCACCCCAACGGGGCAGGGGACCCAAGAGACCCAGTACTTC - TRBJ2-5 - TRBV7-9
CASSQDILRETQYF TGCGCCAGCAGCCAAGATATCCTTAGAGAGACCCAGTACTTC - TRBJ2-5 - TRBV4-3
CASSPGGGKYGYTF TGTGCCAGCAGCCCCGGGGGGGGGAAATATGGCTACACCTTC - TRBJ1-2 - TRBV5-5
CASSVGLAGGKDNEQFF TGTGCCAGCAGCGTAGGCCTAGCGGGAGGGAAGGACAATGAGCAGTTCTTC - TRBJ2-1 TRBD2 TRBV9